The clone carrying this T cell receptor beta chain was picked up a small number of times. With random hexamers, about 0.45 to 1 ug RNA was reverse transcribed. TCRdb recomputed calls from the immunoSEQ multiplex PCR reads with MiXCR, one row per CDR3 protein. The sample holds 150,000 to 200,000 distinct CDR3 sequences; approximately 94% are singletons and the top ten take 0.12%. The CDR3 runs 15 residues. Trimming took off 1 base at V and 2 bases at J, with 6 bases between the two ends. Germline lookup yields CDR1 LGHDT and CDR2 YNNKEL (reference sequence). The data stem from a study of CD8 T cells in Susac syndrome.

The source of this sequence is a human donor with Susac syndrome. The sequenced material came from CD4+ T cells from PBMCs. J is TRBJ2-6 and V is TRBV3-1, with a weak D call TRBD2 (6 bases). The CDR3 DNA is TGTGCCAGCAGCCAAGCGGGGGCTGGGGCCAACGTCCTGACTTTC. It encodes CASSQAGAGANVLTF.